This T cell receptor (beta chain) was observed in a study of beta chain features in type 1 diabetes. The study reverse transcribed the entire isolated RNA, so it sequenced expressed TCRB transcripts. Naive, central memory and regulatory T cell samples yielded around 3.5 million reads on average. Sequencing was performed with immunoSEQ multiplex PCR; in TCRdb, only in-frame clones are kept and a portion is missing. The sample shows over 150,000 clones, 7.8% of them seen only once. The authors took one heparinised blood draw, averaging about 120 mL, from each donor. This clone was seen only a few times. Its antigen remains unidentified. The study, taken as a whole, reports: Significant though moderate, a shortening of TCRB CDR3s appeared in all four CD4+ subsets of Type 1 diabetes patients.

This CDR3 is 15 amino acids long. V shed 5 bases, J shed 3 bases, and the junction held 10 bases outside the gene matches. Looked up from germline, CDR1 is SGHTA and CDR2 is FQGNSA. Sequencing was carried out using central memory CD4+ T cells from blood. This chain joins TRBV7-2 and TRBJ2-7; 7 positions match TRBD2. This sequence was found in a woman aged 40 to 55 with type 1 diabetes. CDR3 residues: CASSTRLATGYEQYF. DNA of the CDR3: TGTGCCAGCAGCACCCGACTAGCTACGGGCTACGAGCAGTACTTC.